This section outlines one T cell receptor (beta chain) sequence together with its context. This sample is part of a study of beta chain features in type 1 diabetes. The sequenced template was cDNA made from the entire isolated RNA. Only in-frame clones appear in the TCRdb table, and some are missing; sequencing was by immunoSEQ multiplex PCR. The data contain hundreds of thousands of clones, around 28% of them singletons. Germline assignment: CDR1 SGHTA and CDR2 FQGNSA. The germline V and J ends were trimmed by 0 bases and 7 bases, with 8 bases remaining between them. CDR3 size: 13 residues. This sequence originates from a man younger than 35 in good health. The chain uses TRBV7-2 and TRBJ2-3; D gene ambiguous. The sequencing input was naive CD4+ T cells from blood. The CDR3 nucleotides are TGTGCCAGCAGCTTAGCTGCCGTGCATACGCAGTATTTT. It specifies CASSLAAVHTQYF.